This entry features one T cell receptor (beta chain) sequence. This sample stems from a study of regulatory T cells in long-lasting Graves disease. The CDR3 sequence is 17 residues long. Germline V gene sequence: CDR1 PRHDT, CDR2 FYEKMQ (reference sequence). Trimming cost V 5 bases and J 7 bases, with 27 bases left between them. Time point specified: persistent/refractory GD, antithyroid drugs over 5 years with positive TRAb. Generation of the TCR library employed RNA extracted from PBMCs. For TCR beta, libraries came from iRepertoire HTBI primers and Arm-PCR of CDR3 regions. TCRdb re-analysed the multiplex PCR reads in MiXCR, keeping a single row per CDR3 protein. In the table there are 600,000 to 800,000 distinct CDR3 sequences, approximately 31% of which are singletons.

V is TRBV13 and J is TRBJ2-7; D could derive from TRBD1 or TRBD2 (5 bases each). This clonotype originated in a female donor with Graves disease. The sample consisted of peripheral blood mononuclear cells (PBMCs), taken when the disease was refractory, from a patient treated with antithyroid drugs. CDR3 in DNA: TGTGCCAGCAGCCCCCCGTCCCGGGACCCAGCGAGTAGGGAGCAGTACTTC. As protein: CASSPPSRDPASREQYF. The full variable domain, rest sourced from reference TRBV13 and TRBJ2-7, is AAGVIQSPRHLIKEKRETATLKCYPIPRHDTVYWYQQGPGQDPQFLISFYEKMQSDKGSIPDRFSAQQFSDYHSELNMSSLELGDSALYFCASSPPSRDPASREQYFGPGTRLTVT.